A selection of T cell receptor beta chains follows, all from one sample in a study of blood T cells in healthy people across ages. MiXCR, applied by TCRdb to the 5' RACE reads, yields one record per CDR3 protein. The repertoire holds about 930,000 distinct CDR3 sequences, with under 35% as singletons. These data also featured in a second study, about T cells of mothers and their children.

Source material: blood. These receptors were collected from a middle-aged woman in good health. The CDR3 runs from the conserved cysteine through the conserved F or W. D genes are given only for firm matches. Only some rows state a clone size, as once, few, many or a class for expanded clones.

j_gene,abundance,d_gene,v_gene,CDR3nt,CDR3aa
TRBJ2-3,NA,NA,TRBV29-1,TGCAGCGCAAGGACGGGGAGCGGCACAGATACGCAGTATTTT,CSARTGSGTDTQYF
TRBJ2-1,few,NA,TRBV5-1,TGCGCCAGCAGCGCCGAGCAAGGATACAATGAGCAGTTCTTC,CASSAEQGYNEQFF
TRBJ2-1,few,TRBD2,TRBV24-1,TGTGCCACCGGTGACGTTACCGGGACTAGCCGCGATGAGCAGTTCTTC,CATGDVTGTSRDEQFF
TRBJ1-4,NA,NA,TRBV7-9,TGTGCCAGCAGCTTAGACCGATCGGACCTGTTTTTT,CASSLDRSDLFF
TRBJ2-1,few,TRBD2,TRBV5-1,TGCGCCAGCAGAATGACTAGCGGGGTCGATGAGCAGTTCTTC,CASRMTSGVDEQFF
TRBJ2-3,NA,TRBD2,TRBV5-1,TGCGCCAGCAGCCTGATGACTAGCGGGAGTTCAGATACGCAGTATTTT,CASSLMTSGSSDTQYF
TRBJ2-5,many,NA,TRBV7-2,TGTGCCAGCAGCCGGGAGTTATTAGAGACCCAGTACTTC,CASSRELLETQYF
TRBJ2-7,many,NA,TRBV6-5,TGTGCCAGCAGTTGGGACCGGGGCAGCAAATACGAGCAGTACTTC,CASSWDRGSKYEQYF
TRBJ1-4,NA,NA,TRBV5-6,TGTGCCAGTAGCGGGGCAGGGGCAACTAATGAAAAACTGTTTTTT,CASSGAGATNEKLFF
TRBJ2-5,NA,NA,TRBV28,TGTGCCAGCCGGAGGGGCCTTAGGGCCCAAGAGACCCAGTACTTC,CASRRGLRAQETQYF
TRBJ2-5,many,TRBD2,TRBV6-1,TGTGCCAGCATCCCCCGACTAGCGGGGCAAGAGACCCAGTACTTC,CASIPRLAGQETQYF
TRBJ1-1,NA,NA,TRBV27,TGTGCCAGCAAGGGAGGGGACATACCTCGGAAAGCTTTCTTT,CASKGGDIPRKAFF
TRBJ2-2,NA,NA,TRBV12-3/TRBV12-4,TGTGCCAGCAGTTTAAGCATGGCGAACACCGGGGAGCTGTTTTTT,CASSLSMANTGELFF
TRBJ2-1,NA,TRBD2,TRBV9,TGTGCCAGCAGCGCTCTCCCAGCGGGGGGCCGTAGATATGAGCAGTTCTTC,CASSALPAGGRRYEQFF
TRBJ1-2,NA,TRBD1,TRBV7-2,TGTGCCAGCAGCTTAGCGGGGGGACAGGGGGATGGCTACACCTTC,CASSLAGGQGDGYTF
TRBJ1-2,few,NA,TRBV2,TGTGCCTGGTCCTCTACTAACTATGGCTACACCTTC,CAWSSTNYGYTF
TRBJ2-7,many,NA,TRBV27,TGTGCCAGCAAAAACCGACAGGACGAGCAGTACTTC,CASKNRQDEQYF
TRBJ1-5,many,NA,TRBV7-8,TGTGCCAGCAGCTGGGACAGCAATCAGCCCCAGCATTTT,CASSWDSNQPQHF
TRBJ1-1,many,TRBD1,TRBV3-1,TGTGCCAGCAGCCACCTTACAGGGGGCTACACTGAAGCTTTCTTT,CASSHLTGGYTEAFF
TRBJ2-7,many,NA,TRBV7-9,TGTGCCAGCAGCTTAGTAGTAAACGAGCAGTACTTC,CASSLVVNEQYF
TRBJ2-7,NA,TRBD1,TRBV7-9,TGTGCCAGCAGCTTACAGGTGGGGACAGGGCACGAGCAGTACTTC,CASSLQVGTGHEQYF
TRBJ2-5,many,TRBD2,TRBV7-2,TGTGCCAGCAGCCCCCCCGGCCGGGGGGGCGGAGAGACCCAGTACTTC,CASSPPGRGGGETQYF